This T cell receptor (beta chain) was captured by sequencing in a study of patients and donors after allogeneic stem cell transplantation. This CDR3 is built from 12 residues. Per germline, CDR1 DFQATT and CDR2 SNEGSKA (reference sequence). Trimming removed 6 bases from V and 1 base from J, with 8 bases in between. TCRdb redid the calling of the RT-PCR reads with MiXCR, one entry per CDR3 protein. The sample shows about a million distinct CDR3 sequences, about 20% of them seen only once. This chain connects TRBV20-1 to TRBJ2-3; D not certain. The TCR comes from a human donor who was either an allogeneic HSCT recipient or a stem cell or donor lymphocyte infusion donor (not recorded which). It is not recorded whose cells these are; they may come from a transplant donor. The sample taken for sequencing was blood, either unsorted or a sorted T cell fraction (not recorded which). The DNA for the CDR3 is TGCAGTGCGAAACTTGGCACAGATACGCAGTATTTT. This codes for CSAKLGTDTQYF.